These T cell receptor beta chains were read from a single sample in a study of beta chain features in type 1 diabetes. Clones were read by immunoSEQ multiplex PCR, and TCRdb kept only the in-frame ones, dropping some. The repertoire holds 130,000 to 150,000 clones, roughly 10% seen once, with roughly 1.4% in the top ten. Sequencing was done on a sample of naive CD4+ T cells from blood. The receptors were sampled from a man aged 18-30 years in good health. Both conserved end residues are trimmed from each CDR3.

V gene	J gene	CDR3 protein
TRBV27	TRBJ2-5	ASSLGQGAWETQY
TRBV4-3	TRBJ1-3	ASSQSRHGNTIY
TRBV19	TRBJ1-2	ASSIPGLDYGYT
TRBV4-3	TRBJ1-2	ASSQDTGRGYYGYT
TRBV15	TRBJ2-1	ATSHTSGRVVEQF
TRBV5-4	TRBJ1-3	ASSPTGSSGNTIY
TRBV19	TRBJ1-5	ASSTDRNNQPQH
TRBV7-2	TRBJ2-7	ASSLNGGGGYEQY
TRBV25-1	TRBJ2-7	ASSANYEQY
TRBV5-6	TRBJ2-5	ASSLWWTGSLQETQY
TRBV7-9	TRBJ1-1	ASSLKQVNTEAF
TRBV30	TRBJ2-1	AWRGTGSNEQF
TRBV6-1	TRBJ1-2	ASSDGIFTSGYT
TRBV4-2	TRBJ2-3	ASSPRDGIGDTQY
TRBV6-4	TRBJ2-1	ASSLGLVKGNEQF
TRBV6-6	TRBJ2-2	ASSPRQGTGELF
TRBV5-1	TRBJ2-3	ASSPLAGGTTDTQY
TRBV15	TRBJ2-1	ATSRDTGAREQF
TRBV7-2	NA	ASSLRSGVRHPYNEQF
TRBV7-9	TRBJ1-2	ASSPKMGQGTNYGYT
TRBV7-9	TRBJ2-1	ASSFVRTNEQF
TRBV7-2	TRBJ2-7	ASSLASSGGAYEQY
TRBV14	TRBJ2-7	ASSQAQNRVRPYEQY
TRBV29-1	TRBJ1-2	SHLPGEGHGYT
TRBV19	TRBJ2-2	ASSTTPAGGGELF
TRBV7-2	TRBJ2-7	ASSLAASGGDEQY
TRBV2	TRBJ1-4	ASSHQTGDEKLF
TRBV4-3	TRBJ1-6	ASSQEPTVDSPLH
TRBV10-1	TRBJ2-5	ASSERGRETQY
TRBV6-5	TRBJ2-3	ASSPGHADTQY
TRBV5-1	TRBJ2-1	ASRRSGASGGARDNEQF
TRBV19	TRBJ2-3	ASRLGSGGTDTQY
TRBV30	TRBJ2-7	AWSVSFDSYEQY
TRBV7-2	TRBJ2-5	ASSFDRTRETQY
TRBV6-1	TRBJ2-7	ASSPRDTAYEQY
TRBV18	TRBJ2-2	ASSPPSGWAGELF